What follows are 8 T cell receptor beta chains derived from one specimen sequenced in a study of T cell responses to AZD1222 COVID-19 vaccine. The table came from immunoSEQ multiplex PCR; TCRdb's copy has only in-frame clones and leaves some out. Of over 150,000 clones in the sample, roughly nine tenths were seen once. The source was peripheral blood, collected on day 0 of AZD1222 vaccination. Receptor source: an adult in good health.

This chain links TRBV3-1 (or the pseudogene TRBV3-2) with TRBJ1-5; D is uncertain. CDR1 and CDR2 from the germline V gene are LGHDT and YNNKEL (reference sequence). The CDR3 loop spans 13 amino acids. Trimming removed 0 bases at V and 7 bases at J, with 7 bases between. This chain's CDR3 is CASSQERRQPQHF. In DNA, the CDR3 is TGTGCCAGCAGCCAAGAACGACGCCAGCCCCAGCATTTT.

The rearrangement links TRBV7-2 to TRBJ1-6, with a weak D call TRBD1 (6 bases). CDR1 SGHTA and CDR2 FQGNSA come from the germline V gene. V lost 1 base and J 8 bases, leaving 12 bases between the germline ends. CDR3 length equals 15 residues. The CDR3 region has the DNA TGTGCCAGCAGCTTAGGGCAGAGGGGGGATTCACCCCTCCACTTT. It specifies CASSLGQRGDSPLHF.

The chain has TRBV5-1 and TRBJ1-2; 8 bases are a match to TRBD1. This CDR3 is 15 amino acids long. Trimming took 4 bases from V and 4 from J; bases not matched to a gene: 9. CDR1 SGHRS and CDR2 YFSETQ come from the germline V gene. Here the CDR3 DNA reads TGCGCCAGCAGCCCCGGACAGGGAGCCAGCTATGGCTACACCTTC. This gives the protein CASSPGQGASYGYTF.

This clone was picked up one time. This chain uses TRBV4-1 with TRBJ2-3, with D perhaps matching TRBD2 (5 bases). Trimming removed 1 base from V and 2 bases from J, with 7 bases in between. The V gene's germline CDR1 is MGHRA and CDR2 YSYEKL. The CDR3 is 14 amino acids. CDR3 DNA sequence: TGCGCCAGCAGCCAAGTGGGAGTCACAGATACGCAGTATTTT. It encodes CASSQVGVTDTQYF.

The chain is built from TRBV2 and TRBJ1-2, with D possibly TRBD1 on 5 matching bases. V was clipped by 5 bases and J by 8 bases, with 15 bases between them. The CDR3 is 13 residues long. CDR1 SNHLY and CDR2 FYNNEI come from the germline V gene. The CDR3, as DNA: TGTGCCAGCAGTCCGGACCTCTGGGGGGGCTACACCTTC. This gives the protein CASSPDLWGGYTF.

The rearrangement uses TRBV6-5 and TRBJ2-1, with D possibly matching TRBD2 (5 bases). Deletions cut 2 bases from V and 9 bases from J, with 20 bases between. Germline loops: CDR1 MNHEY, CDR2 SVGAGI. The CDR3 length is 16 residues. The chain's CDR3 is CASSYQGADQEGEQFF. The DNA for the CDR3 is TGTGCCAGCAGTTACCAAGGAGCGGACCAAGAAGGTGAGCAGTTCTTC.

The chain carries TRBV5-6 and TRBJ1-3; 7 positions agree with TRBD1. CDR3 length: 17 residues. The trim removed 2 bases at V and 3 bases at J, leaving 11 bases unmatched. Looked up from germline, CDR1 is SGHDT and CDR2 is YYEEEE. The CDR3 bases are TGTGCCAGCAGCTTTTCGGGACAGATCTTATTTGGAAACACCATATATTTT. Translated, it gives CASSFSGQILFGNTIYF.

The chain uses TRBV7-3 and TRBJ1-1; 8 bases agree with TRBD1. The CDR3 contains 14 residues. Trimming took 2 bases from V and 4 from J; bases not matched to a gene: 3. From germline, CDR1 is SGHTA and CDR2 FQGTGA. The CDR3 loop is CASSLGQGATEAFF. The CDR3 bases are TGTGCCAGCAGCTTAGGGCAGGGGGCCACTGAAGCTTTCTTT.